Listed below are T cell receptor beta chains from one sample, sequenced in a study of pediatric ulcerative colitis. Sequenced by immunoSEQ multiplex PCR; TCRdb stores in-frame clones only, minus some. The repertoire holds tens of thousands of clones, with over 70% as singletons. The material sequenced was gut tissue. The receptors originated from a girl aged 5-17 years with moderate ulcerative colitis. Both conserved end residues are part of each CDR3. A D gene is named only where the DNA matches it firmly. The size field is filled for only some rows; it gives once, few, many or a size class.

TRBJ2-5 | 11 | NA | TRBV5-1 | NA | TGCGCCAGCAGCTTGCAAGAGACCCAGTACTTC | CASSLQETQYF
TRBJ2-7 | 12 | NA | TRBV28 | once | TGTGCCAGCAGTTTACAGGGATACGAGCAGTACTTC | CASSLQGYEQYF
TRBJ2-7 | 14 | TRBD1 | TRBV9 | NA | TGTGCCAGCAGCCCGGGACAGCGAACCTACGAGCAGTACTTC | CASSPGQRTYEQYF
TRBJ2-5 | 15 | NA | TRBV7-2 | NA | TGTGCCAGCAGCTTAGCTGGAAGCCAAGGAGAGACCCAGTACTTC | CASSLAGSQGETQYF
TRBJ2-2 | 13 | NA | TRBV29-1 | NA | TGCAGCGTTGAAGTCCCAGGCACCGGGGAGCTGTTTTTT | CSVEVPGTGELFF
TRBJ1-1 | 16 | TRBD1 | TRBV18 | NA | TGTGCCAGCTCACTTGGACAGGGGGCGCCGCTATTTGAAGCTTTCTTT | CASSLGQGAPLFEAFF
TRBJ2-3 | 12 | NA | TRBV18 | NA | TGTGCCAGCTCAGGTTCCACAGATACGCAGTATTTT | CASSGSTDTQYF
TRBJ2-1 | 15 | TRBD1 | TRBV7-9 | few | TGTGCCAGCAGCCTAGGACAGGCGTCCTACAATGAGCAGTTCTTC | CASSLGQASYNEQFF
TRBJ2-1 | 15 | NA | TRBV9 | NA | TGTGCCAGCAGCGTTGGGGGGTCTACGGACTATGAGCAGTTCTTC | CASSVGGSTDYEQFF
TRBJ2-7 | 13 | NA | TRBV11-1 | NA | TGTGCCAGCAGCTTTCACAGCTCCTACGAGCAGTACTTC | CASSFHSSYEQYF
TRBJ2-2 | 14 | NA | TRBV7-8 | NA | TGTGCCAGCAGCCCCATTGGAAACACCGGGGAGCTGTTTTTT | CASSPIGNTGELFF
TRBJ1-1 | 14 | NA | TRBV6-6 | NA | TGTGCCACCTCCACGGGGGGTAGTGGCACTGAAGCTTTCTTT | CATSTGGSGTEAFF
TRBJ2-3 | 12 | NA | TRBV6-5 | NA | TGTGCCAGCAGGACAATGGGTGATACGCAGTATTTT | CASRTMGDTQYF
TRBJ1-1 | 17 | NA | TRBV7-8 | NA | TGTGCCAGCAGCTTAGCGGTTTTAATGAATATGAACACTGAAGCTTTCTTT | CASSLAVLMNMNTEAFF
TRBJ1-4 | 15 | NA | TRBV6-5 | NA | TGTGCCAGCAGAGACACAGGGCCAACTAATGAAAAACTGTTTTTT | CASRDTGPTNEKLFF
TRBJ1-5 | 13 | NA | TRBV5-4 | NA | TGTGCCAGCAGCTTGGAAGGACATCAGCCCCAGCATTTT | CASSLEGHQPQHF
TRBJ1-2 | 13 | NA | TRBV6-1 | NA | TGTGCCAGCAGCGTTGAGGGGCAGGATGGCTACACCTTC | CASSVEGQDGYTF
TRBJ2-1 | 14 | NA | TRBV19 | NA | TGTGCCAGTAGTATAAGGGCGGCTTACAATGAGCAGTTCTTC | CASSIRAAYNEQFF